The 26 T cell receptor beta chains in this list originate from one sample, sequenced in a study of blood T cell repertoires in COVID-19. Measured with immunoSEQ multiplex PCR; TCRdb has only the in-frame clones, and not every one. The table lists 200,000 to 250,000 clones, roughly 80% of them singletons. Sequencing used PBMCs or T cells enriched from blood (not recorded which). These receptors originate from a woman in her thirties or forties who had been exposed to COVID-19.

This chain connects TRBV6-1 to TRBJ1-2; unclear D gene. CDR1 and CDR2 (germline): MNHNS, SASEGT. The CDR3 totals 13 residues. Deletions cut 3 bases from V and 7 bases from J, with 12 bases between. CDR3 sequence: CASSDRPEGGYTF. CDR3 sequence (DNA): TGTGCCAGCAGTGACCGCCCAGAGGGTGGCTACACCTTC.

The chain is built from TRBV2 and TRBJ1-6; D possibly corresponds to TRBD1 (6 bases). Looked up from germline, CDR1 is SNHLY and CDR2 is FYNNEI. Trimming stripped 7 bases from V and 0 bases from J, with 19 bases between. The CDR3 is made up of 18 amino acids. This chain's CDR3 is CASTAGQPLSSYNSPLHF. In DNA, the CDR3 is TGTGCCAGCACCGCCGGACAGCCCTTGAGCTCCTATAATTCACCCCTCCACTTT.

Details on this clone: Germline and junction disagree at one end, which may indicate a read error. J is TRBJ2-2 and V is TRBV25-1; 9 bases map to TRBD1. Per the germline V gene, CDR1 is MGHDK and CDR2 is SYGVNS. This CDR3 is 15 amino acids long. CDR3 sequence: CANSSQGAPTGELFF. The CDR3 DNA follows: TGTGCCAACAGTTCACAGGGGGCGCCCACCGGGGAGCTGTTTTTT.

CDR3 residues: CASSQRTRARPQGQYF. CDR3 coding DNA: TGTGCCAGCAGCCAAAGGACTAGAGCCAGGCCGCAGGGACAGTACTTC. This rearrangement joins TRBV3-1 (or the pseudogene TRBV3-2) to TRBJ2-7; 7 bases align to TRBD2. The junction had 17 bases not matched to a gene; V was cut back by 2 bases and J by 10 bases. The CDR3 spans 16 residues. In germline, CDR1 is LGHDT, CDR2 YNNKEL (reference sequence).

CDR3: CASSQDGRGTVVALHF. CDR3 in DNA: TGCGCCAGCAGCCAAGATGGCCGGGGAACAGTGGTAGCCCTCCACTTT. This rearrangement joins TRBV4-3 to TRBJ1-6; D gene uncertain. CDR3 size: 16 residues. V lost 0 bases to trimming and J lost 14 bases, with 20 bases between them. The germline CDR1 and CDR2 sequences are LGHNA and YSLEER.

J is TRBJ1-1 and V is TRBV4-1; possibly TRBD1 for D (5 bases). The CDR3 is 11 residues long. V lost 8 bases and J 5 bases, leaving 9 bases between the germline ends. CDR1 is MGHRA, CDR2 YSYEKL, per germline. The CDR3 nucleotides are TGCGCCAGCTTGGAGGGGACTGAAGCTTTCTTT. Protein: CASLEGTEAFF.

The chain couples TRBV9 to TRBJ1-3, with TRBD1 identical over 11 bases. This CDR3 has 17 residues. In germline, CDR1 is SGDLS, CDR2 YYNGEE. Trimming cost V 4 bases and J 7 bases; bases outside gene matches: 13. CDR3 nucleotide sequence: TGTGCCAGCAGCACCCCACAGAAGGGGACAGGGGGGAACACCATATATTTT. It encodes CASSTPQKGTGGNTIYF.

This chain connects TRBV28 to TRBJ2-2, with 9 bases lining up with TRBD2. This CDR3 spans 16 amino acids. Germline V CDR1 and CDR2: MDHEN, SYDVKM. The J segment lost 7 bases and the V segment lost 10 bases, leaving 16 bases of the junction unmatched. The CDR3 region has the DNA TGTGCCACCCTTGTGGGCGGGGGGGCTCGGTTCGGGGAGCTGTTTTTT. Its translation is CATLVGGGARFGELFF. The full variable domain, its missing parts supplied by reference TRBV28 and TRBJ2-2, is DVKVTQSSRYLVKRTGEKVFLECVQDMDHENMFWYRQDPGLGLRLIYFSYDVKMKEKGDIPEGYSVSREKKERFSLILESASTNQTSMYLCATLVGGGARFGELFFGEGSRLTVL.

As to this clone: Different DNA sequences within this sample yield the same CDR3. The chain uses TRBV12-3 or TRBV12-4 and TRBJ1-2; perhaps TRBD1 as D (6 bases). Trimming took 5 bases from V and 4 from J, leaving 8 bases between them. The CDR3 covers 12 residues. The CDR3: CASSEQGYGYTF. CDR3 coding DNA: TGTGCCAGCAGTGAACAGGGCTATGGCTACACCTTC.

The genes are TRBV19 and TRBJ2-3, with 8 bases that match TRBD2. Per the germline V gene, CDR1 is LNHDA and CDR2 is SQIVND (reference sequence). With 3 bases clipped from V and 3 bases from J, the junction kept 5 bases outside the gene matches. There are 15 residues in the CDR3. The CDR3 DNA reads as TGTGCCAGTAGTATCGGGGGGGCTCGGACAGATACGCAGTATTTT. Protein sequence: CASSIGGARTDTQYF.

This chain links TRBV10-1 with TRBJ1-5; 7 bases line up with TRBD1. The CDR3 runs 16 residues. Losses at the gene ends were 0 bases for V and 6 bases for J; bases not matched to a gene: 8. Germline CDR1 WNHNN, CDR2 SYGVQD (reference sequence). CDR3 in amino acids: CASSESRQGKVQPQHF. CDR3 sequence (DNA): TGCGCCAGCAGTGAGTCAAGACAGGGAAAGGTTCAGCCCCAGCATTTT.

The genes are TRBV7-2 and TRBJ1-1; D is undetermined. CDR1 is SGHTA and CDR2 is FQGNSA in the germline V gene. The CDR3 has 13 residues. V was pared by 1 base and J by 2 bases, with 5 bases between. CDR3 nucleotides: TGTGCCAGCAGCTTAGGTAGCAACACTGAAGCTTTCTTT. Encoded protein: CASSLGSNTEAFF.

The chain recombines TRBV24-1 with TRBJ2-1; 9 bases are a match to TRBD1. The CDR3 length is 16 residues. The germline CDR1 and CDR2 sequences are KGHDR and SFDVKD. Germline trimming cut 4 bases from V and 3 bases from J; bases unmatched to any gene: 6. Here the CDR3 DNA reads TGTGCCACCAGTGACTCGGGACAGGGCTACTACAATGAGCAGTTCTTC. It translates to CATSDSGQGYYNEQFF.

The chain combines TRBV25-1 with TRBJ1-2; 9 nucleotides agree with TRBD1. Trimming at V came to 4 bases and at J to 1 base, leaving 7 bases not matched to a gene. Germline V gene lookup returns CDR1 MGHDK and CDR2 SYGVNS. The CDR3 contains 16 residues. CDR3: CASSGGTGKRNYGYTF. The CDR3 nucleotides are TGTGCCAGCAGTGGCGGGACAGGGAAACGTAACTATGGCTACACCTTC.

This clone occurred once. The V and J genes are TRBV19 and TRBJ1-4; a weak D match, TRBD1 (6 bases). Trimming shortened V by 3 bases and J by 8 bases, and 19 bases separated the two germline ends. The CDR3 contains 16 residues. In germline, CDR1 is LNHDA, CDR2 SQIVND (reference sequence). DNA for the CDR3: TGTGCCAGTAGTATGAGGGGGGGAAAGGATCGGGAAAAACTGTTTTTT. As protein: CASSMRGGKDREKLFF.

The V and J genes are TRBV5-1 and TRBJ2-7; 9 bases map to TRBD1. Germline loops: CDR1 SGHRS, CDR2 YFSETQ. The V and J ends lost 4 bases and 4 bases, in that order; junction bases with no gene match: 12. The CDR3 is 16 amino acids. The CDR3 here is CASSPTQGQGGYEQYF. CDR3 nucleotides: TGCGCCAGCAGCCCCACCCAGGGACAGGGAGGATACGAGCAGTACTTC.

J is TRBJ1-5 and V is TRBV4-1, with a weak D call TRBD1 (5 bases). The germline gives CDR1 MGHRA, CDR2 YSYEKL. The CDR3 runs to 15 residues. V was cut by 0 bases and J by 3 bases, with 9 bases left in between. The CDR3 coding sequence is TGCGCCAGCAGCCAAGACAGGGCAGCCAATCAGCCCCAGCATTTT. Amino acids: CASSQDRAANQPQHF.

This clone was seen only once. The V gene is TRBV9, the J gene TRBJ1-6; weak D call: TRBD1 (5 bases). Trimming stripped 4 bases from V and 13 bases from J, with 21 bases between. The germline V gene has CDR1 SGDLS and CDR2 YYNGEE. CDR3 length equals 15 residues. CDR3 region: CASSPVGGASPPLHF. CDR3 nucleotide sequence: TGTGCCAGCAGCCCCGTGGGTGGGGCGTCCCCCCCCCTCCACTTT.

This clone came up once. V is TRBV5-6 and J is TRBJ1-2; maybe TRBD1 (6 bases). V was pared by 4 bases and J by 3 bases, with 10 bases between. Germline assignment: CDR1 SGHDT and CDR2 YYEEEE. The CDR3 sequence is 13 residues long. The CDR3 loop is CASSPGDHYGYTF. In DNA form, the CDR3 reads TGTGCCAGCAGCCCAGGGGATCACTATGGCTACACCTTC.

The genes are TRBV3-1 (or the pseudogene TRBV3-2) and TRBJ2-7; 7 positions agree with TRBD1. V dropped 1 base and J dropped 6; count of bases not matched to a gene: 3. CDR1 is LGHDT, CDR2 YNNKEL, per germline (reference sequence). This CDR3 is built from 13 residues. In nucleotides, the CDR3 is TGTGCCAGCAGCCAAGCGCCAGGGGGCGAGCAGTACTTC. Translated, it gives CASSQAPGGEQYF.

The chain combines TRBV3-1 (or the pseudogene TRBV3-2) with TRBJ1-2; the match to TRBD1 covers 9 bases. The CDR3 is made up of 16 amino acids. V trimming: 6 bases; J trimming: 6 bases; junction bases outside the gene matches: 14. Germline V gene sequence: CDR1 LGHDT, CDR2 YNNKEL (reference sequence). The CDR3 DNA reads TGTGCCAGCAGACCCCGGGACAGGGATTTCGAGCATGGCTACACCTTC. Translation: CASRPRDRDFEHGYTF.

This chain connects TRBV19 to TRBJ1-5, with D possibly being TRBD1 (6 bases). In germline, CDR1 is LNHDA, CDR2 SQIVND (reference sequence). V dropped 7 bases and J dropped 4 bases, with 14 bases sitting between them. CDR3 length equals 14 residues. CDR3 loop: CASTGIQGNQPQHF. CDR3 DNA sequence: TGTGCCAGTACCGGGATACAGGGTAATCAGCCCCAGCATTTT.

CDR3 loop: CATKKTKAGDPTYNEQFF. The CDR3, as DNA: TGTGCCACCAAGAAGACGAAAGCGGGGGACCCAACCTACAATGAGCAGTTCTTC. J is TRBJ2-1 and V is TRBV10-3; the match to TRBD2 covers 8 bases. The CDR3 is 18 amino acids. CDR1 is ENHRY and CDR2 is SYGVKD in the germline V gene. V trimming: 10 bases; J trimming: 2 bases; junction bases outside the gene matches: 19.

This clone was picked up a small number of times. This sequence joins TRBV2 and TRBJ1-2; 8 nucleotides align to TRBD1. CDR3 size: 13 residues. From germline, CDR1 is SNHLY and CDR2 FYNNEI. V dropped 5 bases and J dropped 5; count of bases not matched to a gene: 4. The CDR3 loop is CASSPGTGYGYTF. The CDR3 nucleotides are TGTGCCAGCAGTCCGGGGACAGGATATGGCTACACCTTC. Full variable domain (rest looked up from reference TRBV2 and TRBJ1-2): EPEVTQTPSHQVTQMGQEVILRCVPISNHLYFYWYRQILGQKVEFLVSFYNNEISEKSEIFDDQFSVERPDGSNFTLKIRSTKLEDSAMYFCASSPGTGYGYTFGSGTRLTVV.

This rearrangement joins TRBV24-1 to TRBJ1-6; 10 bases map to TRBD1. V dropped 8 bases and J dropped 10; count of bases not matched to a gene: 4. CDR1 and CDR2 (germline): KGHDR, SFDVKD. This CDR3 contains 13 residues. CDR3 protein: CATTDRGLSPLHF. The CDR3 nucleotides are TGTGCCACCACCGACAGGGGGCTGTCACCCCTCCACTTT.

The V and J genes are TRBV7-9 and TRBJ1-2; TRBD1 agrees at 7 bases. With 5 bases clipped from V and 6 bases from J, the junction kept 9 bases outside the gene matches. This CDR3 contains 14 residues. Germline loops: CDR1 SEHNR, CDR2 FQNEAQ (reference sequence). In DNA, the CDR3 is TGTGCCAGCAGCCCAAAGGACAGGAGCCATGGCTACACCTTC. This encodes CASSPKDRSHGYTF.